This TCR beta chain is from a study of a mutant IDH1 vaccine in newly diagnosed glioma. About the research overall: Vaccination started 4-6 weeks after radiotherapy alone, or with temozolomide cycles. Treated patients showed a male proportion of roughly 60%, a female proportion of roughly 38%, and a mean age of around 39 years. Patients' prior therapy spanned radiotherapy, temozolomide, or both; most underwent both. Study results and caveats: Vaccine-induced responses were seen in 93.3% of patients, spanning several MHC alleles.

This clone was observed once. Its antigen is not known. Sequencing was performed with immunoSEQ multiplex PCR; in TCRdb, only in-frame clones are kept and a portion is missing. Of tens of thousands of clones in the sample, 91% are singletons; the top ten hold approximately 0.58%. Described time point: week 5, during vaccination. Topical imiquimod was applied with each vaccine dose, which held 300 ug of mutant IDH1 20-mer peptide. The source is a woman between 45 and 65 years old with glioma. The source was PBMCs, collected from a glioma patient whose treatment included an IDH1 peptide vaccine.

The CDR3 coding sequence is TGTGCCAGCAGCTCCACTAGCGGGAGTTCCCATGAGCAGTTCTTC. As protein: CASSSTSGSSHEQFF. The chain uses TRBV7-6 and TRBJ2-1, with 11 bases identical to TRBD2. Per germline, CDR1 SGHVS and CDR2 FNYEAQ. The CDR3 totals 15 residues. The V segment lost 4 bases and the J segment 8 bases; nucleotides outside the gene matches: 7. Based on the CDR3 plus reference TRBV7-6 and TRBJ2-1, the full variable domain is GAGVSQSPRYKVTKRGQDVALRCDPISGHVSLYWYRQALGQGPEFLTYFNYEAQQDKSGLPNDRFSAERPEGSISTLTIQRTEQRDSAMYRCASSSTSGSSHEQFFGPGTRLTVL.